What follows are 27 T cell receptor beta chains derived from one specimen sequenced in a study of T cells in Graves' hyperthyroidism and ophthalmopathy. TCR beta CDR3 sequences were amplified from RNA transcripts. TCR CDR3 underwent first-round RT-PCR with the HTBI primer set. TCRdb independently ran MiXCR on the multiplex PCR reads; one entry per CDR3 protein. The sample contains over 200,000 distinct CDR3 sequences, 14% to 15% of which appear only once. The specimen was blood. The receptors were sampled from a woman aged 40 to 49 with Graves' hyperthyroidism that later progressed to Graves' ophthalmopathy.

This clonotype was picked up many times. The chain has TRBV12-3 or TRBV12-4 and TRBJ2-5; 7 positions match TRBD2. The CDR3 loop spans 15 amino acids. Germline trimming cut 1 base from V and 3 bases from J; bases unmatched to any gene: 5. The CDR3 protein is CASSLGPSGEETQYF. The DNA of the CDR3 is TGTGCCAGCAGTTTAGGGCCTAGCGGCGAAGAGACCCAGTACTTC.

This clonotype appeared many times. The V and J genes are TRBV20-1 and TRBJ1-5; the match to TRBD1 covers 8 bases. The germline V gene has CDR1 DFQATT and CDR2 SNEGSKA (reference sequence). This CDR3 comprises 15 residues. Trimming at V came to 1 base and at J to 2 bases, leaving 4 bases not matched to a gene. In DNA form, the CDR3 reads TGCAGTGCTAGAGCCGGGACAGGAGGCAATCAGCCCCAGCATTTT. As protein: CSARAGTGGNQPQHF.

This clonotype was counted at least ten times. This chain joins TRBV12-3 or TRBV12-4 and TRBJ1-4, with D hard to call. V lost 6 bases and J lost 8, with 10 bases in between. The CDR3 is made up of 12 amino acids. The CDR3 loop is CASSRGGEKLFF. The CDR3 DNA reads as TGTGCCAGCAGCCGGGGAGGGGAAAAACTGTTTTTT.

J is TRBJ1-4 and V is TRBV4-1; a weak D match, TRBD1 (5 bases). This CDR3 comprises 18 residues. The V end was cut by 0 bases, the J end by 8 bases, with 22 bases between. Germline values: CDR1 MGHRA, CDR2 YSYEKL. CDR3 sequence: CASSQEPRGSQKTEKLFF. CDR3 nucleotides: TGCGCCAGCAGCCAAGAGCCCCGGGGGTCCCAGAAGACCGAAAAACTGTTTTTT.

The CDR3 sequence is CASSAGAFF. CDR3 DNA sequence: TGTGCCAGCAGTGCCGGAGCTTTCTTT. V and J are TRBV6-4 and TRBJ1-1, with D unresolved. V lost 4 bases and J 10 bases, leaving 4 bases between the germline ends. The germline V gene encodes CDR1 MRHNA and CDR2 SNTAGT. The CDR3 runs to 9 residues.

In its sample, this clonotype was seen many times. V gene TRBV20-1 combines with J gene TRBJ2-7; 9 nucleotides line up with TRBD1. CDR1 is DFQATT, CDR2 SNEGSKA, per germline (reference sequence). CDR3 length: 16 residues. V was clipped by 2 bases and J by 3 bases; unmatched bases: 11. DNA for the CDR3: TGCAGTGCTAGACACCACGAAACGGACAGGGGCTACGAGCAGTACTTC. This sequence encodes CSARHHETDRGYEQYF.

This clonotype was picked up many times. V gene TRBV10-3 combines with J gene TRBJ1-6, with TRBD1 matching over 10 bases. The length of the CDR3 is 14 residues. From germline, CDR1 is ENHRY and CDR2 SYGVKD. The V segment lost 6 bases and the J segment 10 bases; nucleotides outside the gene matches: 6. CDR3 sequence: CAISITGQGSPLHF. As DNA, the CDR3 is TGTGCCATCAGCATCACGGGACAGGGGTCACCCCTCCACTTT.

This clonotype was seen many times. This chain connects TRBV28 to TRBJ1-5, with D tentatively TRBD1 (5 bases). The CDR3 covers 15 residues. The germline V gene encodes CDR1 MDHEN and CDR2 SYDVKM. The V end lost 4 bases, the J end lost 7 bases, and 17 bases lay between the germline ends. The DNA of the CDR3 is TGTGCCAGCAGTTCGCGACAGAGCGGGCGGCAGCCCCAGCATTTT. It yields the protein CASSSRQSGRQPQHF.

This clonotype was seen at least ten times. The chain carries TRBV20-1 and TRBJ2-7; TRBD1 matches 8 bases. Germline V CDR1 and CDR2: DFQATT, SNEGSKA (reference sequence). The CDR3 loop spans 14 amino acids. V was clipped by 3 bases and J by 3 bases; unmatched bases: 7. CDR3 nucleotide sequence: TGCAGTGCTAGGGTCGCGACAGGGGACTACGAGCAGTACTTC. It encodes CSARVATGDYEQYF.

This clonotype has at least ten counts. The J gene is TRBJ2-3, the V gene TRBV7-9; TRBD2 aligns across 8 bases. CDR1 and CDR2 (germline): SEHNR, FQNEAQ (reference sequence). This CDR3 contains 14 residues. The ends lost 3 bases at V and 4 bases at J; junction bases unmatched: 3. CDR3 sequence reads: CASSFAGGSDTQYF. The DNA for the CDR3 is TGTGCCAGCAGCTTTGCGGGAGGCTCAGATACGCAGTATTTT.

At least ten counts were recorded for this clonotype. Being one base from a much bigger clone, this may be a read error. The chain combines TRBV11-2 with TRBJ2-1; either TRBD1 or TRBD2 may supply D (6 bases each). Germline CDR1 reads SGHAT; CDR2 reads FQNNGV. The CDR3 runs to 15 residues. The CDR3 DNA sequence: TGTGCCAACAGCTTAGATCCGGGGGCGTACAATGAGCAGTTCTTC. Amino acid sequence: CANSLDPGAYNEQFF.

This clonotype was picked up many times. This rearrangement joins TRBV6-1 to TRBJ1-3; D not resolved. This CDR3 contains 16 residues. CDR1 is MNHNS, CDR2 SASEGT, per germline. V was trimmed by 7 bases and J by 3 bases, leaving 19 bases between them. CDR3 protein: CASKGIGTTSGNTIYF. The CDR3 DNA sequence: TGTGCCAGCAAAGGGATAGGCACAACTAGTGGAAACACCATATATTTT.

The sample holds many counts of this clonotype. The chain uses TRBV5-1 and TRBJ2-3; TRBD2 matches 7 bases. After removal of 4 bases from V and 1 base from J, the junction contained 15 bases not matched to a gene. Looked up from germline, CDR1 is SGHRS and CDR2 is YFSETQ. CDR3 length: 18 amino acids. This CDR3 reads CASSAANVWAGGTDTQYF. The CDR3 nucleotides are TGCGCCAGCAGCGCGGCCAACGTATGGGCGGGAGGCACAGATACGCAGTATTTT.

This clonotype was counted ten times or more. The chain is built from TRBV27 and TRBJ2-1; 7 positions agree with TRBD2. The germline V gene has CDR1 MNHEY and CDR2 SMNVEV (reference sequence). The CDR3 extends over 17 amino acids. V shed 4 bases and J 5 bases; nucleotides not matched to a gene: 14. Written as DNA, the CDR3 is TGTGCCAGCAGTTCCGTCACTAGCGTATTATTAAACAATGAGCAGTTCTTC. Its translation: CASSSVTSVLLNNEQFF.

The chain has TRBV6-4 and TRBJ2-1, with D possibly matching TRBD2 (6 bases). Germline CDR1 MRHNA, CDR2 SNTAGT. This CDR3 is 14 amino acids long. With 5 bases removed from V and 4 bases from J, the gap between germline ends came to 12 bases. This chain's CDR3 is CASSYLGLYNEQFF. The CDR3 region has the DNA TGTGCCAGCAGTTACCTGGGACTTTACAATGAGCAGTTCTTC.

This clonotype was counted ten times or more. The chain joins TRBV2 to TRBJ2-1; TRBD2 matches 13 bases. Germline V gene data show CDR1 as SNHLY and CDR2 as FYNNEI. J gave up 8 bases and V 7 bases, and 14 bases lay outside the gene matches. CDR3 length equals 17 residues. The CDR3 protein is CASIWTSGSLRRDEQFF. In nucleotides, the CDR3 is TGTGCCAGCATTTGGACTAGCGGGAGTCTGAGGAGGGATGAGCAGTTCTTC.

This clonotype showed up many times. For the CDR3, the DNA is TGTGCCAGCAGCTTGAGGCAGGGTCTTAGGACAGATACGCAGTATTTT. Translated, it gives CASSLRQGLRTDTQYF. The gene calls are TRBV5-6 and TRBJ2-3, with a weak D call TRBD1 (5 bases). Germline-derived CDR1 and CDR2 are SGHDT and YYEEEE. This CDR3 has 16 residues. The V gene lost 1 base and the J gene lost 3 bases, with 15 bases spanning the gap.

In this sample, this clonotype turned up many times. In nucleotides, the CDR3 is TGTGCCAGCAGCTTCCCGACTAGCGGGGAATACAATGAGCAGTTCTTC. This translates into CASSFPTSGEYNEQFF. V is TRBV11-2 and J is TRBJ2-1; 11 nucleotides line up with TRBD2. Unmatched junction bases numbered 5, after V lost 3 bases and J lost 4 bases. The CDR3 is made up of 16 amino acids. Germline CDR1 and CDR2: SGHAT and FQNNGV.

This clonotype appeared a few times. A read error may explain this, as a much larger clone is one base away. This rearrangement joins TRBV27 to TRBJ2-2; 11 nucleotides line up with TRBD2. J gave up 4 bases and V 5 bases, and 15 bases lay outside the gene matches. The CDR3 runs to 19 residues. Germline V CDR1 and CDR2: MNHEY, SMNVEV (reference sequence). The CDR3, as DNA: TGTGCCAGCAGTACCCTTATGGCCCGACTAGCGGGAATCACCGGGGAGCTGTTTTTT. Residues: CASSTLMARLAGITGELFF.

Only a few counts were recorded for this clonotype. The chain carries TRBV28 and TRBJ1-2, with TRBD1 identical over 8 bases. The CDR3 length is 16 residues. Germline loops: CDR1 MDHEN, CDR2 SYDVKM. Unmatched junction bases numbered 9, after V lost 2 bases and J lost 4 bases. The CDR3 nucleotides are TGTGCCAGCAGTTTACGGGACAGGAGAGGACCCTATGGCTACACCTTC. The encoded protein is CASSLRDRRGPYGYTF.

Many counts were recorded for this clonotype. The chain is built from TRBV2 and TRBJ2-3, with D perhaps matching TRBD1 (6 bases). From germline, CDR1 is SNHLY and CDR2 FYNNEI. Trimming took off 6 bases at V and 5 bases at J, with 18 bases between the two ends. The CDR3 contains 15 residues. CDR3 bases: TGTGCCAGCAGGACCTATGGAAGGGGGATAGATACGCAGTATTTT. Protein sequence: CASRTYGRGIDTQYF.

This clonotype has a count of ten or more. The chain combines TRBV27 with TRBJ2-1; D may correspond to TRBD1 or TRBD2 (6 bases each). Germline V gene lookup returns CDR1 MNHEY and CDR2 SMNVEV (reference sequence). The CDR3 contains 14 residues. The germline V and J ends were trimmed by 2 bases and 7 bases, with 12 bases remaining between them. CDR3 coding DNA: TGTGCCAGCAGTTTAGGAGGGGGACCTAATGAGCAGTTCTTC. Translating gives CASSLGGGPNEQFF.

This clonotype was picked up many times. The rearrangement joins TRBV6-5 to TRBJ2-7, with D hard to call. V lost 2 bases to trimming and J lost 6 bases, with 17 bases between them. Germline values: CDR1 MNHEY, CDR2 SVGAGI. The CDR3 totals 15 residues. CDR3 region: CASSYPQRLGSEQYF. The CDR3 DNA sequence: TGTGCCAGCAGTTACCCCCAACGACTGGGGTCCGAGCAGTACTTC.

The sample holds many counts of this clonotype. The rearrangement links TRBV7-9 to TRBJ1-2; the match to TRBD1 covers 9 bases. Per germline, CDR1 SEHNR and CDR2 FQNEAQ (reference sequence). The V and J ends lost 1 base and 1 base, in that order; junction bases with no gene match: 1. The CDR3 totals 15 residues. The CDR3 DNA is TGTGCCAGCAGCTTAGACAGGGGGCGTAACTATGGCTACACCTTC. As protein: CASSLDRGRNYGYTF.

The V and J genes are TRBV10-3 and TRBJ2-6, with TRBD1 matching 7 bases. V lost 2 bases, J lost 0 bases, and 1 base stayed unmatched. Germline V gene lookup returns CDR1 ENHRY and CDR2 SYGVKD. The CDR3 is 16 amino acids. CDR3 in DNA: TGTGCCATCAGTGAGAGGGACAGCTCTGGGGCCAACGTCCTGACTTTC. Encoded protein: CAISERDSSGANVLTF.

Ten or more counts support this clonotype. The V and J genes are TRBV24-1 and TRBJ2-3; D is perhaps TRBD1 or TRBD2 (5 bases each). V lost 9 bases, J lost 8 bases, and 14 bases lay in between. The CDR3 is made up of 12 amino acids. CDR1 and CDR2 from the germline V gene are KGHDR and SFDVKD. The CDR3 spells CATEAYGGTQYF. CDR3 coding DNA: TGTGCCACCGAGGCATATGGGGGTACGCAGTATTTT.

This clonotype showed up just a few times. This chain connects TRBV28 to TRBJ1-5; TRBD1 might be the D (6 bases). With 5 bases removed from V and 3 bases from J, the gap between germline ends came to 11 bases. The CDR3 extends over 14 amino acids. Germline V gene lookup returns CDR1 MDHEN and CDR2 SYDVKM. For the CDR3, the DNA is TGTGCCAGCAGTAGGGGGGGGACCAATCAGCCCCAGCATTTT. Amino acid sequence: CASSRGGTNQPQHF.